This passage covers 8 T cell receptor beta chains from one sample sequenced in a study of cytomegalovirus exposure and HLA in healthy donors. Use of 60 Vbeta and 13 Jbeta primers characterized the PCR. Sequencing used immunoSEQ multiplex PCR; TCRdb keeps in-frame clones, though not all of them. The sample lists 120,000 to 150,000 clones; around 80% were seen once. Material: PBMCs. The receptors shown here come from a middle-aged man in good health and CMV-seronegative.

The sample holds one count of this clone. The CDR3 reads CASSSRDRVSTGELFF. DNA of the CDR3: TGTGCCAGCAGTTCCCGGGACAGGGTATCCACCGGGGAGCTGTTTTTT. This chain connects TRBV6-5 to TRBJ2-2; 9 bases fit TRBD1. V lost 4 bases, J lost 4 bases, and 7 bases stayed unmatched. The V gene's germline CDR1 is MNHEY and CDR2 SVGAGI. The CDR3 is 16 amino acids.

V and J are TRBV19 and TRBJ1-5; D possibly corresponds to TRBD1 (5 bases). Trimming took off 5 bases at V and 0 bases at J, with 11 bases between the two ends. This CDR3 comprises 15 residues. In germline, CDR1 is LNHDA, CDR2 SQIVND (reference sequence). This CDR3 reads CASSVSQGSNQPQHF. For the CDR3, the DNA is TGTGCCAGTAGTGTCTCTCAGGGTAGCAATCAGCCCCAGCATTTT. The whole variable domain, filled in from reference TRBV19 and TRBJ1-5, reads DGGITQSPKYLFRKEGQNVTLSCEQNLNHDAMYWYRQDPGQGLRLIYYSQIVNDFQKGDIAEGYSVSREKKESFPLTVTSAQKNPTAFYLCASSVSQGSNQPQHFGDGTRLSIL.

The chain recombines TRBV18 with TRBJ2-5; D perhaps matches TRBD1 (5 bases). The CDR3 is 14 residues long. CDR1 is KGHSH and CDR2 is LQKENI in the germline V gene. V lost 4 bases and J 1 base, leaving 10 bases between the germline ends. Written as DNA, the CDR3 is TGTGCCAGCTCACAATCGACAGCCCAAGAGACCCAGTACTTC. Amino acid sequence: CASSQSTAQETQYF.

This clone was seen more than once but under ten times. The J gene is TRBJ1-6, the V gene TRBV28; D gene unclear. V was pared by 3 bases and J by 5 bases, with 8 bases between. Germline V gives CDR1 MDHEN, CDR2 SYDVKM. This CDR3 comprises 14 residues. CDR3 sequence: CASSLWQDNSPLHF. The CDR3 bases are TGTGCCAGCAGTTTGTGGCAAGATAATTCACCCCTCCACTTT. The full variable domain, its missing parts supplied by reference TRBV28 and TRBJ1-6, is DVKVTQSSRYLVKRTGEKVFLECVQDMDHENMFWYRQDPGLGLRLIYFSYDVKMKEKGDIPEGYSVSREKKERFSLILESASTNQTSMYLCASSLWQDNSPLHFGNGTRLTVT.

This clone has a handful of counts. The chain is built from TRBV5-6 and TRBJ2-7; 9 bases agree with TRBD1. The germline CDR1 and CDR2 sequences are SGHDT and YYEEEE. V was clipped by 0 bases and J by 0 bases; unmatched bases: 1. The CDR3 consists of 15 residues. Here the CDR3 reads CASSLGTGASYEQYF. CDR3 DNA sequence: TGTGCCAGCAGCTTGGGGACAGGGGCCTCCTACGAGCAGTACTTC.

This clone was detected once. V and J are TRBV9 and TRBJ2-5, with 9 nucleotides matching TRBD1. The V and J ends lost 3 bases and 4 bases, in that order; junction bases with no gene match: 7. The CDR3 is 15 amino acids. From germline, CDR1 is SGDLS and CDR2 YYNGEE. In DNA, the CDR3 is TGTGCCAGCAGCGGATCCGGGACAGGGTCAGAGACCCAGTACTTC. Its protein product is CASSGSGTGSETQYF. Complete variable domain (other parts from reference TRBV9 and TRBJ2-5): DSGVTQTPKHLITATGQRVTLRCSPRSGDLSVYWYQQSLDQGLQFLIQYYNGEERAKGNILERFSAQQFPDLHSELNLSSLELGDSALYFCASSGSGTGSETQYFGPGTRLLVL.

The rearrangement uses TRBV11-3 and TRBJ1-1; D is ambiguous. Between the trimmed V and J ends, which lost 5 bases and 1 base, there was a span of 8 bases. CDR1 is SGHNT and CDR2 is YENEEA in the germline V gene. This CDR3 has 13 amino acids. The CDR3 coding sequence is TGTGCCAGCAGCCTCCTAGGGAACACTGAAGCTTTCTTT. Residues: CASSLLGNTEAFF. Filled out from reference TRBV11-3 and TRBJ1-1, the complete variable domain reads EAGVVQSPRYKIIEKKQPVAFWCNPISGHNTLYWYLQNLGQGPELLIRYENEEAVDDSQLPKDRFSAERLKGVDSTLKIQPAELGDSAVYLCASSLLGNTEAFFGQGTRLTVV.

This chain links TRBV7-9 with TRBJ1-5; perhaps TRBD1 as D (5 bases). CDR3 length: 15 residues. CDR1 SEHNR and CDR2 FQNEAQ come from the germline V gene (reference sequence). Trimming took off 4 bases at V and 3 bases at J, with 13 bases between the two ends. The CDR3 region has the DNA TGTGCCAGCAGCTGGGACCGGGAGCCCAATCAGCCCCAGCATTTT. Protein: CASSWDREPNQPQHF.